These 25 T cell receptor beta chains share one sample of origin, sequenced in a study of cytomegalovirus exposure and HLA in healthy donors. The PCR used 60 Vbeta and 13 Jbeta primers. Assay used: immunoSEQ multiplex PCR; TCRdb lists only in-frame clones, some missing. Of under 150,000 clones in the sample, over 60% were seen once. The sample comprised PBMCs. These TCRs come from a human donor in good health.

The rearrangement uses TRBV4-2 and TRBJ2-7, with D possibly matching TRBD2 (6 bases). This CDR3 is 14 amino acids long. Germline V gives CDR1 LGHNA, CDR2 YNFKEQ. V lost 3 bases to trimming and J lost 2 bases, with 11 bases between them. The CDR3 sequence: CASSQPGDPYEQYF. The CDR3 DNA reads as TGTGCCAGCAGCCAGCCGGGGGACCCCTACGAGCAGTACTTC.

The V call is TRBV11-2, the J call TRBJ1-5; D possibly corresponds to TRBD1 (5 bases). Trimming took off 5 bases at V and 7 bases at J, with 18 bases between the two ends. From germline, CDR1 is SGHAT and CDR2 FQNNGV. This CDR3 region has 15 residues. CDR3 bases: TGTGCCAGCAGCCGGACTGGGGGGAATGGGCAGCCCCAGCATTTT. The encoded protein is CASSRTGGNGQPQHF.

This chain uses TRBV28 with TRBJ1-3; TRBD1 matches 7 bases. This CDR3 is built from 16 residues. The V gene end was trimmed by 1 base and the J gene end by 3 bases; junction bases not matched to a gene: 6. Germline V CDR1 and CDR2: MDHEN, SYDVKM. The CDR3 bases are TGTGCCAGCAGTTTATCGGTAGGGGGCGGTGGAAACACCATATATTTT. Amino acid sequence: CASSLSVGGGGNTIYF.

The rearrangement links TRBV14 to TRBJ1-2, with D uncertain. V was trimmed by 2 bases and J by 0 bases, leaving 4 bases between them. The germline V gene encodes CDR1 SGHDN and CDR2 FVKESK. The CDR3 spans 13 residues. The CDR3 region has the DNA TGTGCCAGCAGCCAAACAGCTAACTATGGCTACACCTTC. Its protein product is CASSQTANYGYTF.

The gene calls are TRBV19 and TRBJ1-5; 7 bases fit TRBD1. The CDR3 loop spans 15 amino acids. V was clipped by 5 bases and J by 6 bases; unmatched bases: 10. Looked up from germline, CDR1 is LNHDA and CDR2 is SQIVND (reference sequence). CDR3 sequence reads: CASSRAEAGGQPQHF. CDR3 DNA sequence: TGTGCCAGTAGTCGCGCAGAGGCAGGGGGTCAGCCCCAGCATTTT.

The rearrangement uses TRBV5-6 and TRBJ2-7, with a weak D call TRBD1 (6 bases). Germline CDR1 SGHDT, CDR2 YYEEEE. V was trimmed by 4 bases and J by 2 bases, leaving 19 bases between them. CDR3 length: 16 residues. CDR3 sequence (DNA): TGTGCCAGCAGCATGACAGGACACCTCCTGACCTACGAGCAGTACTTC. It translates to CASSMTGHLLTYEQYF.

The chain has TRBV14 and TRBJ2-2, with 7 bases that match TRBD1. The CDR3 is 18 residues long. With V trimmed by 0 bases and J by 1 base, 8 bases remained unmatched. The germline gives CDR1 SGHDN, CDR2 FVKESK. CDR3 sequence reads: CASSQEGAGTVNTGELFF. CDR3 sequence (DNA): TGTGCCAGCAGCCAAGAAGGCGCCGGGACAGTGAACACCGGGGAGCTGTTTTTT.

The chain carries TRBV6-1 and TRBJ2-3; the D is unclear. The V end was cut by 2 bases, the J end by 6 bases, with 9 bases between. Germline V gives CDR1 MNHNS, CDR2 SASEGT. This CDR3 has 13 residues. The CDR3 is CASSEMPRDTQYF. CDR3 nucleotide sequence: TGTGCCAGCAGTGAAATGCCCCGGGATACGCAGTATTTT.

This clone was picked up one time. The J gene is TRBJ2-1, the V gene TRBV6-1; 10 bases map to TRBD1. The CDR3 sequence is 15 residues long. CDR1 is MNHNS, CDR2 SASEGT, per germline. With 3 bases clipped from V and 3 bases from J, the junction kept 2 bases outside the gene matches. The CDR3 loop reads CASSEGQGFYNEQFF. In DNA form, the CDR3 reads TGTGCCAGCAGTGAGGGACAGGGGTTCTACAATGAGCAGTTCTTC.

The chain combines TRBV5-1 with TRBJ1-3; D is uncertain. Germline lookup yields CDR1 SGHRS and CDR2 YFSETQ. V dropped 1 base and J dropped 0 bases, with 8 bases sitting between them. The CDR3 consists of 15 residues. The CDR3 bases are TGCGCCAGCAGCTTGTCTAGAGCCTCTGGAAACACCATATATTTT. It specifies CASSLSRASGNTIYF.

This chain connects TRBV6-9 to TRBJ1-5; 7 nucleotides line up with TRBD1. The germline V gene encodes CDR1 MNHGY and CDR2 SVAAGI. The CDR3 extends over 15 amino acids. The V segment lost 6 bases and the J segment 5 bases; nucleotides outside the gene matches: 10. Written as DNA, the CDR3 is TGTGCCAGCAGATCCGAGAGGGACAGAGATCAGCCCCAGCATTTT. This gives the protein CASRSERDRDQPQHF.

The V gene is TRBV5-1, the J gene TRBJ1-4, with TRBD1 matching 8 bases. V gave up 0 bases and J gave up 3 bases; unmatched junction bases: 4. The germline V gene has CDR1 SGHRS and CDR2 YFSETQ. The CDR3 has 16 residues. The CDR3 is CASSLGQGASNEKLFF. The CDR3, as DNA: TGCGCCAGCAGCTTGGGCCAGGGGGCTTCTAATGAAAAACTGTTTTTT. The full variable domain, its missing parts supplied by reference TRBV5-1 and TRBJ1-4, is KAGVTQTPRYLIKTRGQQVTLSCSPISGHRSVSWYQQTPGQGLQFLFEYFSETQRNKGNFPGRFSGRQFSNSRSEMNVSTLELGDSALYLCASSLGQGASNEKLFFGSGTQLSVL.

The chain links TRBV7-9 to TRBJ1-1; TRBD1 matches 8 bases. Germline lookup yields CDR1 SEHNR and CDR2 FQNEAQ (reference sequence). With 2 bases clipped from V and 3 bases from J, the junction kept 5 bases outside the gene matches. The CDR3 extends over 15 amino acids. CDR3 protein: CASSLWTGWHTEAFF. For the CDR3, the DNA is TGTGCCAGCAGCTTATGGACAGGGTGGCACACTGAAGCTTTCTTT.

This clone was seen only a few times. This chain links TRBV4-1 with TRBJ1-5; no clear D gene. This CDR3 has 16 amino acids. The germline V and J ends were trimmed by 2 bases and 0 bases, with 11 bases remaining between them. CDR1 is MGHRA and CDR2 is YSYEKL in the germline V gene. The CDR3 loop is CASSQFAVYSNQPQHF. Written as DNA, the CDR3 is TGCGCCAGCAGCCAATTTGCAGTTTATAGCAATCAGCCCCAGCATTTT.

The V call is TRBV27, the J call TRBJ1-2; D remains ambiguous. From germline, CDR1 is MNHEY and CDR2 SMNVEV (reference sequence). There are 13 residues in the CDR3. V lost 8 bases and J lost 8, with 18 bases in between. CDR3 sequence: CASEEWRVHGYTF. DNA of the CDR3: TGTGCCAGCGAAGAGTGGAGGGTTCACGGCTACACCTTC.

The V gene is TRBV27, the J gene TRBJ2-5; 9 bases align to TRBD2. The CDR3 extends over 15 amino acids. The germline gives CDR1 MNHEY, CDR2 SMNVEV (reference sequence). V lost 4 bases and J lost 3; bases outside the gene matches: 6. In nucleotides, the CDR3 is TGTGCCAGCAGTTCCGGACTAGCGTGGGAAGAGACCCAGTACTTC. Amino acids: CASSSGLAWEETQYF.

The J gene is TRBJ2-1, the V gene TRBV29-1; D is perhaps TRBD2 (6 bases). V gave up 4 bases and J gave up 6 bases, with 19 bases separating them. The CDR3 runs 15 residues. Germline assignment: CDR1 SQVTM and CDR2 ANQGSEA. CDR3 coding DNA: TGCAGCGTTGGGTTGGCGGGGAATATCCTCAATGAGCAGTTCTTC. It codes for CSVGLAGNILNEQFF.

This sequence joins TRBV5-1 and TRBJ2-3; 13 nucleotides agree with TRBD2. V lost 4 bases and J lost 2; bases outside the gene matches: 4. This CDR3 has 16 residues. The V gene's germline CDR1 is SGHRS and CDR2 YFSETQ. This CDR3 is CASSLLAGGPTDTQYF. For the CDR3, the DNA is TGCGCCAGCAGCCTACTAGCGGGGGGGCCCACAGATACGCAGTATTTT.

The chain recombines TRBV7-9 with TRBJ1-3; maybe TRBD1 (5 bases). Germline V gene lookup returns CDR1 SEHNR and CDR2 FQNEAQ (reference sequence). The CDR3 is 14 residues long. Trimming removed 4 bases from V and 4 bases from J, with 11 bases in between. The CDR3 DNA sequence: TGTGCCAGCAGCTATAGTAACAGGGGAAACACCATATATTTT. It yields the protein CASSYSNRGNTIYF.

The V and J genes are TRBV7-6 and TRBJ2-3, with D tentatively TRBD1 (5 bases). Germline V gene lookup returns CDR1 SGHVS and CDR2 FNYEAQ. There are 13 residues in the CDR3. Trimming took off 1 base at V and 6 bases at J, with 8 bases between the two ends. Here the CDR3 DNA reads TGTGCCAGCAGCTTAGAGTGGGGCGATACGCAGTATTTT. Protein: CASSLEWGDTQYF.

This chain links TRBV27 with TRBJ2-7; possible D gene TRBD1, 6 bases. The germline gives CDR1 MNHEY, CDR2 SMNVEV (reference sequence). V lost 6 bases, J lost 0 bases, and 15 bases lay in between. This CDR3 is 15 amino acids long. CDR3 protein: CASSPGQPTSYEQYF. In DNA form, the CDR3 reads TGTGCCAGCAGCCCCGGACAGCCTACCTCCTACGAGCAGTACTTC.

This chain connects TRBV4-1 to TRBJ2-5; weak D call: TRBD2 (6 bases). The end of the DNA is better explained by TRBJ2-7, so the J call may be wrong. The CDR3 extends over 15 amino acids. Per the germline V gene, CDR1 is MGHRA and CDR2 is YSYEKL. CDR3 coding DNA: TGCGCCAGCAGCCAAGTGGCTGGCGGGGAAGCCGAGCAGTACTTC. It translates to CASSQVAGGEAEQYF.

This clone appeared many times. The rearrangement links TRBV6-6 to TRBJ1-3; unclear D gene. CDR1 is MNHNY and CDR2 is SVGAGI in the germline V gene (reference sequence). The CDR3 has 15 residues. Trimming shortened V by 6 bases and J by 0 bases, and 12 bases separated the two germline ends. The CDR3 DNA follows: TGTGCCAGCAGCCCTCTCGCAGGCTCTGGAAACACCATATATTTT. Its protein product is CASSPLAGSGNTIYF.

The CDR3 spells CAIGGLQGDEQYF. For the CDR3, the DNA is TGTGCCATCGGGGGCTTACAGGGGGACGAGCAGTACTTC. This chain uses TRBV10-3 with TRBJ2-7; TRBD1 agrees at 8 bases. This CDR3 has 13 amino acids. After removal of 8 bases from V and 5 bases from J, the junction contained 8 bases not matched to a gene. Germline lookup yields CDR1 ENHRY and CDR2 SYGVKD.

The CDR3 sequence: CASSIDEGEKGYEQYF. The CDR3 DNA follows: TGTGCCAGTAGTATAGATGAGGGAGAGAAGGGATACGAGCAGTACTTC. The genes are TRBV19 and TRBJ2-7; D might be TRBD2 (5 bases). CDR3 length: 16 residues. The V and J ends lost 0 bases and 4 bases respectively, with 16 bases between them. The germline CDR1 and CDR2 sequences are LNHDA and SQIVND (reference sequence).